This T cell receptor (beta chain) was sequenced during a study of cytomegalovirus exposure and HLA in healthy donors. The CDR3 covers 16 residues. Trimming left V 0 bases short and J 0 bases short, with 12 bases between. Germline V gene sequence: CDR1 LGHNA, CDR2 YSLEER. The PCR was carried out with 60 Vbeta primers and 13 Jbeta primers. The repertoire was sequenced with immunoSEQ multiplex PCR; TCRdb's copy has only in-frame clones and lacks some. The sample includes roughly 130,000 clones, 65% to 90% of them seen just once. The rearrangement joins TRBV4-3 to TRBJ2-7; D may be TRBD2 (5 bases). The source of this sequence is a girl under 10 years old in good health and CMV-seronegative. The sequenced material came from PBMCs. The CDR3 spells CASSQERVLISYEQYF. The CDR3, as DNA: TGCGCCAGCAGCCAAGAGAGGGTCTTGATCTCCTACGAGCAGTACTTC.